One sample yielded the 15 T cell receptor beta chains listed below, sequenced in a study of shared clonotypes between healthy human individuals. CD45RO-negative CD8 cells positively selected for CCR7 made up the naive population, which excluded terminally differentiated effector memory CD45RA+ cells. TCRdb keeps only in-frame clones here, not all; method: immunoSEQ multiplex PCR. The sample includes 800,000 to 950,000 clones, approximately 97% of them seen just once. The sequencing sample was made of naive CD8+ T cells sorted from blood. These receptors originate from a young man in good health.

This clone showed up just once. The V and J genes are TRBV5-5 and TRBJ1-5, with D hard to call. The V gene lost 0 bases and the J gene lost 1 base, with 8 bases spanning the gap. This CDR3 has 15 residues. CDR1 is SGHKS, CDR2 YYEKEE, per germline (reference sequence). CDR3: CASSLERSSNQPQHF. The CDR3 nucleotides read TGTGCCAGCAGCTTGGAACGATCGAGCAATCAGCCCCAGCATTTT.

The chain is built from TRBV4-1 and TRBJ2-7; tentative D call: TRBD1 (8 bases). Germline-derived CDR1 and CDR2 are MGHRA and YSYEKL. Trimming removed 2 bases from V and 2 bases from J, with 13 bases in between. This CDR3 is 15 amino acids long. The DNA for the CDR3 is TGCGCCAGCAGCCAAAGGACAGGGAGGGCCTACGAGCAGTACTTC. Amino acid sequence: CASSQRTGRAYEQYF.

V gene TRBV7-9 combines with J gene TRBJ2-7; possible D gene TRBD2, 5 bases. V lost 1 base and J lost 3, with 13 bases in between. Germline V gene sequence: CDR1 SEHNR, CDR2 FQNEAQ (reference sequence). CDR3 length: 15 amino acids. The CDR3 DNA sequence: TGTGCCAGCAGCTTAGTCGTTCGAGGGAACTACGAGCAGTACTTC. This gives the protein CASSLVVRGNYEQYF.

The chain has TRBV15 and TRBJ2-3; D may be TRBD2 (5 bases). The V end lost 1 base, the J end lost 2 bases, and 13 bases lay between the germline ends. From germline, CDR1 is LNHNV and CDR2 YYDKDF (reference sequence). The CDR3 sequence is 16 residues long. The CDR3 region is CATSRGPSTHTDTQYF. The CDR3 DNA sequence: TGTGCCACCAGCAGAGGGCCTAGCACACACACAGATACGCAGTATTTT.

The chain employs TRBV27 and TRBJ2-3; D gene unclear. Looked up from germline, CDR1 is MNHEY and CDR2 is SMNVEV (reference sequence). The CDR3 is 16 amino acids. With 4 bases removed from V and 3 bases from J, the gap between germline ends came to 17 bases. Here the CDR3 reads CASSSLERDGTDTQYF. The DNA for the CDR3 is TGTGCCAGCAGTTCCCTTGAACGAGACGGAACAGATACGCAGTATTTT.

The chain recombines TRBV11-3 with TRBJ2-1; TRBD2 aligns across 10 bases. The V and J ends lost 4 bases and 0 bases, in that order; junction bases with no gene match: 3. Germline V gives CDR1 SGHNT, CDR2 YENEEA. The CDR3 covers 16 residues. CDR3 protein: CASSSSSGSSYNEQFF. Here the CDR3 DNA reads TGTGCCAGCAGCTCCTCTAGCGGGAGCTCCTACAATGAGCAGTTCTTC.

This clone was detected only once. The same CDR3 arises from other DNA sequences in this sample as well. This rearrangement joins TRBV9 to TRBJ2-7, with 7 bases identical to TRBD2. V gave up 1 base and J gave up 2 bases; unmatched junction bases: 6. The CDR3 is 15 residues long. Per germline, CDR1 SGDLS and CDR2 YYNGEE. The CDR3, as DNA: TGTGCCAGCAGCGTATTCGGCGGGAGCGCCTACGAGCAGTACTTC. Protein: CASSVFGGSAYEQYF.

V usage is TRBV21-1 and J usage is TRBJ1-1; the D call TRBD1 from the table was never checked on the DNA. TRBV21-1 represents a pseudogene. This CDR3 is built from 18 residues. CDR3 nucleotides: TGTGCCAGCACCAAAGAAAGGCCGACAGGGGGCGGGAACACTGAAGCTTTCTTT. The encoded protein is CASTKERPTGGGNTEAFF.

The rearrangement uses TRBV14 and TRBJ2-2; D gene uncertain. Germline CDR1 reads SGHDN; CDR2 reads FVKESK. This CDR3 is built from 14 residues. V lost 4 bases and J 4 bases, leaving 10 bases between the germline ends. The DNA of the CDR3 is TGTGCCAGCAGCCTGTACAAAACCACCGGGGAGCTGTTTTTT. This gives the protein CASSLYKTTGELFF.

The chain combines TRBV6-5 with TRBJ2-2, with TRBD2 matching over 7 bases. This CDR3 contains 15 residues. Trimming at V came to 5 bases and at J to 7 bases, leaving 10 bases not matched to a gene. Per the germline V gene, CDR1 is MNHEY and CDR2 is SVGAGI. The CDR3 loop is CASSRGPTGGGELFF. Written as DNA, the CDR3 is TGTGCCAGCAGTCGCGGACCCACGGGGGGCGGGGAGCTGTTTTTT.

The J gene is TRBJ1-1, the V gene TRBV19; D not resolved. Germline V gene data show CDR1 as LNHDA and CDR2 as SQIVND (reference sequence). The CDR3 spans 14 residues. The ends were cut back, 8 bases at V and 0 bases at J, with 13 bases in the middle. The CDR3 loop is CASRERGLNTEAFF. The DNA for the CDR3 is TGTGCCAGTCGAGAACGGGGTCTGAACACTGAAGCTTTCTTT.

V usage is TRBV9 and J usage is TRBJ2-1; D gene unclear. There are 17 residues in the CDR3. Germline assignment: CDR1 SGDLS and CDR2 YYNGEE. Trimming stripped 0 bases from V and 6 bases from J, with 19 bases between. The CDR3 is CASSVDPETTIGNEQFF. The CDR3 nucleotides read TGTGCCAGCAGCGTAGATCCCGAGACCACGATTGGCAATGAGCAGTTCTTC. Based on the CDR3 plus reference TRBV9 and TRBJ2-1, the full variable domain is DSGVTQTPKHLITATGQRVTLRCSPRSGDLSVYWYQQSLDQGLQFLIQYYNGEERAKGNILERFSAQQFPDLHSELNLSSLELGDSALYFCASSVDPETTIGNEQFFGPGTRLTVL.

This clone was counted once. Other DNA sequences in the sample encode the same CDR3. J is TRBJ2-7 and V is TRBV7-9; D possibly corresponds to TRBD2 (5 bases). The ends were cut back, 5 bases at V and 0 bases at J, with 11 bases in the middle. The CDR3 totals 14 residues. Germline assignment: CDR1 SEHNR and CDR2 FQNEAQ (reference sequence). CDR3: CASSPRGNSYEQYF. CDR3 sequence (DNA): TGTGCCAGCAGCCCACGGGGTAACTCCTACGAGCAGTACTTC.

V gene TRBV29-1 combines with J gene TRBJ2-7; 7 positions match TRBD1. CDR3 size: 14 residues. The junction had 7 bases not matched to a gene; V was cut back by 0 bases and J by 5 bases. Germline V lookup: CDR1 SQVTM, CDR2 ANQGSEA. DNA for the CDR3: TGCAGCGTTGAAGATCGACAGGGTTCCGACGAGCAGTACTTC. This encodes CSVEDRQGSDEQYF.

The chain joins TRBV15 to TRBJ1-1; 9 nucleotides line up with TRBD1. Germline values: CDR1 LNHNV, CDR2 YYDKDF (reference sequence). This CDR3 comprises 14 residues. V trimming: 5 bases; J trimming: 4 bases; junction bases outside the gene matches: 5. The CDR3 reads CATSSRTGATEAFF. DNA for the CDR3: TGTGCCACCAGCTCAAGGACAGGGGCCACTGAAGCTTTCTTT.